The sequence of this T cell receptor (beta chain) was determined in a study of blood T cell repertoires in COVID-19. Across the study: Researchers got acute and convalescent COVID-19 samples from the United States, Italy and Spain. Sample material is recorded as cDNA or gDNA derived from T cells, B-cell-depleted T cells, or PBMCs.

Original handling: Nucleated cell counts were estimated from reference gene primer amplification. TCRdb's table, derived via immunoSEQ multiplex PCR, lists solely in-frame clones and lacks some. That table supplies the V and J calls and clone size; D and trimming were determined from the DNA. The sample lists fewer than 120,000 clones; approximately 79% were seen once. In this sample, this clone turned up once. CDR1 LGHDT and CDR2 YNNKEL come from the germline V gene (reference sequence). The CDR3 has 18 amino acids. J was trimmed by 2 bases and V by 1 base; bases with no gene match: 9. The sequence derives from an elderly woman with active or convalescent COVID-19. The V and J genes are TRBV3-1 (or the pseudogene TRBV3-2) and TRBJ2-5; the match to TRBD2 covers 11 bases. What was sequenced was peripheral blood. CDR3 DNA sequence: TGTGCCAGCAGCCAAGGACTAGCGGGAAGGGGCCTTCAAGAGACCCAGTACTTC. This encodes CASSQGLAGRGLQETQYF.